Presented here are 14 T cell receptor beta chains from one specimen sequenced in a study of molecular identifiers for immune sequencing clone quantification. TCRdb itself ran the PCR reads through MiXCR, one entry per CDR3 protein. The table includes more than 9,000 distinct CDR3 sequences, around 19% detected once. The sequenced material came from naive CD8+ T cells from blood, with Jurkat cell RNA spiked in. This sample's subset: FACS-sorted CD8+CD4-CCR7+CD45RA+ naive T cells. The receptors were sampled from a human donor in good health. Some libraries in this study had Jurkat cell RNA spiked in.

In its sample, this clonotype is medium-sized. V gene TRBV28 combines with J gene TRBJ2-5, with TRBD2 matching over 8 bases. V trimming: 4 bases; J trimming: 5 bases; junction bases outside the gene matches: 21. The CDR3 is 19 residues long. The germline CDR1 and CDR2 sequences are MDHEN and SYDVKM. The CDR3 DNA follows: TGTGCCAGCAGTTCACCAACCTCAGGAGCGGGAGTTTTTTCCGAGACCCAGTACTTC. This codes for CASSSPTSGAGVFSETQYF.

By sample fraction, this clonotype is medium-sized. The chain couples TRBV7-9 to TRBJ1-5; TRBD1 is a possible D gene (5 bases). Germline V gene data show CDR1 as SEHNR and CDR2 as FQNEAQ (reference sequence). V was trimmed by 6 bases and J by 4 bases, leaving 13 bases between them. This CDR3 has 14 amino acids. Here the CDR3 DNA reads TGTGCCAGCAGTGGGGGAGTTGAGAATCAGCCCCAGCATTTT. It yields the protein CASSGGVENQPQHF.

There are many counts of this clonotype. The CDR3 DNA sequence: TGTGCCAGTAGACTAGCGCAACAGCATGAGCAGTTCTTC. Encoded protein: CASRLAQQHEQFF. This sequence joins TRBV2 and TRBJ2-1; 8 bases are a match to TRBD2. Losses at the gene ends were 9 bases for V and 8 bases for J; bases not matched to a gene: 9. Per germline, CDR1 SNHLY and CDR2 FYNNEI. The CDR3 is 13 residues long.

This clonotype is deemed medium-sized. CDR3 DNA: TGTGCCAGCAGCACGGACCGGGACGCCGGCTACGAGCAGTACTTC. Its translation: CASSTDRDAGYEQYF. V and J are TRBV28 and TRBJ2-7; D is perhaps TRBD1 or TRBD2 (5 bases each). The CDR3 length is 15 residues. The V and J ends lost 6 bases and 3 bases respectively, with 18 bases between them. CDR1 is MDHEN, CDR2 SYDVKM, per germline.

By share, this clonotype counts as medium-sized. V gene TRBV6-2 or TRBV6-3 combines with J gene TRBJ1-5; D is undetermined. V was cut by 4 bases and J by 1 base, with 2 bases left in between. The germline CDR1 and CDR2 sequences are MNHEY and SVGEGT. CDR3 length: 12 residues. Here the CDR3 reads CASSLSNQPQHF. The DNA of the CDR3 is TGTGCCAGCAGTTTAAGCAATCAGCCCCAGCATTTT.

This clonotype was detected once. The genes are TRBV20-1 and TRBJ2-3; the D is unclear. The CDR3 loop spans 15 amino acids. V lost 4 bases and J lost 1, with 15 bases in between. Looked up from germline, CDR1 is DFQATT and CDR2 is SNEGSKA (reference sequence). CDR3: CSATSVVWGTDTQYF. In DNA, the CDR3 is TGCAGTGCTACCAGCGTGGTTTGGGGCACAGATACGCAGTATTTT.

This clonotype is medium-sized (0.01 to 0.1%) within its sample. J is TRBJ2-1 and V is TRBV4-3; 11 bases map to TRBD2. The junction had 6 bases not matched to a gene; V was cut back by 0 bases and J by 8 bases. The CDR3 consists of 16 residues. CDR1 and CDR2 (germline): LGHNA, YSLEER. The CDR3 loop is CASSQETSGNVDEQFF. The CDR3, as DNA: TGCGCCAGCAGCCAAGAGACTAGCGGGAACGTAGATGAGCAGTTCTTC.

This clonotype was counted ten times or more. The rearrangement links TRBV27 to TRBJ2-1, with 9 bases fitting TRBD2. This CDR3 region has 14 residues. The trim removed 2 bases at V and 4 bases at J, leaving 0 bases unmatched. Germline loops: CDR1 MNHEY, CDR2 SMNVEV (reference sequence). In DNA, the CDR3 is TGTGCCAGCAGTTTAGCGGGAGGGTACAATGAGCAGTTCTTC. This gives the protein CASSLAGGYNEQFF.

A remark on this clonotype: A read error is possible here, since a much larger clone lies one base away. The rearrangement links TRBV6-2 or TRBV6-3 to TRBJ2-5; 9 bases map to TRBD2. Unmatched junction bases numbered 23, after V lost 2 bases and J lost 4 bases. The CDR3 is 21 residues long. CDR1 is MNHEY, CDR2 SVGEGT, per germline. The CDR3 is CASSYVEFDVLSGSERETQYF. CDR3 nucleotide sequence: TGTGCCAGCAGTTACGTGGAATTTGACGTGCTTAGCGGGAGTGAACGAGAGACCCAGTACTTC.

This clonotype was observed a few times. This could be a read error, since a much larger clone is one nucleotide away. This chain joins TRBV2 and TRBJ1-4; D gene ambiguous. CDR3 length: 14 amino acids. CDR1 and CDR2 from the germline V gene are SNHLY and FYNNEI. The CDR3 sequence is CASSVSATNERLFF. In DNA, the CDR3 is TGTGCCAGCAGTGTCAGTGCAACTAATGAAAGACTGTTTTTT.

In its sample, this clonotype was seen many times. The V and J genes are TRBV7-9 and TRBJ1-5; TRBD1 aligns across 8 bases. With V trimmed by 5 bases and J by 2 bases, 5 bases remained unmatched. Germline V CDR1 and CDR2: SEHNR, FQNEAQ (reference sequence). CDR3 size: 15 residues. CDR3 coding DNA: TGTGCCAGCAGCCGGACAGGGAATGGCAATCAGCCCCAGCATTTT. Translated: CASSRTGNGNQPQHF.

The sample holds many counts of this clonotype. The rearrangement joins TRBV6-1 to TRBJ2-2, with 7 nucleotides matching TRBD1. The germline CDR1 and CDR2 sequences are MNHNS and SASEGT. This CDR3 spans 15 amino acids. The V gene end was trimmed by 7 bases and the J gene end by 1 base; junction bases not matched to a gene: 6. In DNA form, the CDR3 reads TGTGCCAGCAAGGGGGCAGGCGGGAACACCGGGGAGCTGTTTTTT. Its protein product is CASKGAGGNTGELFF.

In its sample, this clonotype is medium-sized. The chain combines TRBV4-2 with TRBJ2-1, with 12 nucleotides matching TRBD2. The CDR3 spans 17 residues. The V gene's germline CDR1 is LGHNA and CDR2 YNFKEQ. V lost 4 bases and J lost 3; bases outside the gene matches: 7. The CDR3 coding sequence is TGTGCCAGCAGCCCCGGACTAGCGGGAAAAGACTACAATGAGCAGTTCTTC. As protein: CASSPGLAGKDYNEQFF.

In this sample, this clonotype turned up many times. The chain employs TRBV4-1 and TRBJ2-3; 11 nucleotides agree with TRBD2. The CDR3 loop spans 15 amino acids. The V gene end was trimmed by 1 base and the J gene end by 4 bases; junction bases not matched to a gene: 1. CDR1 is MGHRA, CDR2 YSYEKL, per germline. The CDR3 spells CASSQVAGGADTQYF. The CDR3 bases are TGCGCCAGCAGCCAAGTAGCGGGGGGGGCAGATACGCAGTATTTT.